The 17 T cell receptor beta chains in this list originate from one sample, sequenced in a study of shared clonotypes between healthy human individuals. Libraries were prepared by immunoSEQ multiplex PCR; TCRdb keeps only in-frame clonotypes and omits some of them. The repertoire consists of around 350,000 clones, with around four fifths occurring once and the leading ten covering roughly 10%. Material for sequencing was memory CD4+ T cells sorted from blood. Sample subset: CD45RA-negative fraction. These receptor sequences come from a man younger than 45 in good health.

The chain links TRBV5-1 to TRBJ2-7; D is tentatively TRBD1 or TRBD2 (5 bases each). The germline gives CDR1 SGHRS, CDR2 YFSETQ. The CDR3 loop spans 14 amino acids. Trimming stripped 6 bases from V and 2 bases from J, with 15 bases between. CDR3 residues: CASTLGEFPYEQYF. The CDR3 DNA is TGCGCCAGCACCCTAGGGGAGTTCCCCTACGAGCAGTACTTC.

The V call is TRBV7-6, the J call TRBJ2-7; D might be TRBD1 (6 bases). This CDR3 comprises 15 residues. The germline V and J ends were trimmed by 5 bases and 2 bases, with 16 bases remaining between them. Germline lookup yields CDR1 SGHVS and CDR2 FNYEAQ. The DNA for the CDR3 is TGTGCCAGCAGCCGCAGAGGGGGAGAGCCCTACGAGCAGTACTTC. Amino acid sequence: CASSRRGGEPYEQYF.

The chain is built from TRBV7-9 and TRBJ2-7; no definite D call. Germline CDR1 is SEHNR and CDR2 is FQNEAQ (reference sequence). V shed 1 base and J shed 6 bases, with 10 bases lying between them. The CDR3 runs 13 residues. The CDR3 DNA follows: TGTGCCAGCAGCTTAGTGGTCCCGGGCGAGCAGTACTTC. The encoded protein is CASSLVVPGEQYF. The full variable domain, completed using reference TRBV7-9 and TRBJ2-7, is DTGVSQNPRHKITKRGQNVTFRCDPISEHNRLYWYRQTLGQGPEFLTYFQNEAQLEKSRLLSDRFSAERPKGSFSTLEIQRTEQGDSAMYLCASSLVVPGEQYFGPGTRLTVT.

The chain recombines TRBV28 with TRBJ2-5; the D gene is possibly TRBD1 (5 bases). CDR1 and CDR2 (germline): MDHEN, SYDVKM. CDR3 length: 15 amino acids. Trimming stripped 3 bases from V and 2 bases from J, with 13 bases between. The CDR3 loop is CASSFTRRQQETQYF. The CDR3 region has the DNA TGTGCCAGCAGTTTTACTCGTAGACAGCAAGAGACCCAGTACTTC. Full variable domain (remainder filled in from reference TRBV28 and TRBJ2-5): DVKVTQSSRYLVKRTGEKVFLECVQDMDHENMFWYRQDPGLGLRLIYFSYDVKMKEKGDIPEGYSVSREKKERFSLILESASTNQTSMYLCASSFTRRQQETQYFGPGTRLLVL.

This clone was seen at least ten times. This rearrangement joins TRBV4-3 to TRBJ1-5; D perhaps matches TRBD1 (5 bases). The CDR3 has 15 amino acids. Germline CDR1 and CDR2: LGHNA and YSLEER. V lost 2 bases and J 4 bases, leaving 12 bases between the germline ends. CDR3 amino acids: CASSQQLGDNQPQHF. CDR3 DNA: TGCGCCAGCAGCCAACAGTTAGGGGATAATCAGCCCCAGCATTTT.

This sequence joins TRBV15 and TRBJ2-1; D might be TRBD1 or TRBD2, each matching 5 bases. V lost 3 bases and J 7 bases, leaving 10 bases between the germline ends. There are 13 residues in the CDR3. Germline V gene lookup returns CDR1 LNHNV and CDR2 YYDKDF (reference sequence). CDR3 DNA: TGTGCCACCAGCAGTTGGGGGTGGAATGAGCAGTTCTTC. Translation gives CATSSWGWNEQFF.

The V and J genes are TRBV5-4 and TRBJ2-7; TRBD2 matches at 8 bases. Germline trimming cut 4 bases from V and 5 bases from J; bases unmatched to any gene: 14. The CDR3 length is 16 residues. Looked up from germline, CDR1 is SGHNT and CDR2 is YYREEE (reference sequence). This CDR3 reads CASSRIGLAQTNEQYF. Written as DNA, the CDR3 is TGTGCCAGCAGCCGAATAGGACTAGCACAAACCAACGAGCAGTACTTC. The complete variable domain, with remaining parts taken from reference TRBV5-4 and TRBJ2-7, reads ETGVTQSPTHLIKTRGQQVTLRCSSQSGHNTVSWYQQALGQGPQFIFQYYREEENGRGNFPPRFSGLQFPNYSSELNVNALELDDSALYLCASSRIGLAQTNEQYFGPGTRLTVT.

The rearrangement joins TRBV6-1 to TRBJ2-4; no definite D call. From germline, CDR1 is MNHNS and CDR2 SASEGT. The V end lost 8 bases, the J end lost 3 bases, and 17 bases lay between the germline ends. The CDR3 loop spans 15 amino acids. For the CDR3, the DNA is TGTGCCAGCTCCAGATCACGGGCAGACAAAAACATTCAGTACTTC. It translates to CASSRSRADKNIQYF.

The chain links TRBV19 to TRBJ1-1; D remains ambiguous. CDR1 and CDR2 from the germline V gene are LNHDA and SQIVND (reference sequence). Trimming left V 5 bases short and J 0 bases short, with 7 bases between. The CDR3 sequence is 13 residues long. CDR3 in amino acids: CASSPFMNTEAFF. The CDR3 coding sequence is TGTGCCAGTAGTCCTTTTATGAACACTGAAGCTTTCTTT.

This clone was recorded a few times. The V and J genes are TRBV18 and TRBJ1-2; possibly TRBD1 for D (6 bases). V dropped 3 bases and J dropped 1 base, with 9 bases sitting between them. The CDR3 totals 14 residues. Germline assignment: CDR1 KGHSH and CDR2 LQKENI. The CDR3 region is CASSPRTDNYGYTF. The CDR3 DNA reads TGTGCCAGCTCACCCAGGACAGATAACTATGGCTACACCTTC.

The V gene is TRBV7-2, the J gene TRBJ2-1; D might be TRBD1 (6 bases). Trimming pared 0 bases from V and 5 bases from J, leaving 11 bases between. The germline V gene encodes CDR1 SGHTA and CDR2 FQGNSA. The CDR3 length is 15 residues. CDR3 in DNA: TGTGCCAGCAGCTTAGCCCAGGGGCCCAACAATGAGCAGTTCTTC. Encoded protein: CASSLAQGPNNEQFF.

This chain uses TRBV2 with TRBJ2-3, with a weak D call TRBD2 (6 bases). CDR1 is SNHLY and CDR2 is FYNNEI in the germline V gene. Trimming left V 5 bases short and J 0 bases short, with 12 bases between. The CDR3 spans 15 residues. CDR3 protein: CASSKLASSTDTQYF. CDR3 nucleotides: TGTGCCAGCAGTAAACTAGCCTCTAGCACAGATACGCAGTATTTT.

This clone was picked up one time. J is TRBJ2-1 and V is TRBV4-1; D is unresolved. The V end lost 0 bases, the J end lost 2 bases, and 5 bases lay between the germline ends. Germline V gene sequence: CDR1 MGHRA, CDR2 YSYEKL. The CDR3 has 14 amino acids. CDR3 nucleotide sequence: TGCGCCAGCAGCCAAGAGCTCGCCTACAATGAGCAGTTCTTC. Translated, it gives CASSQELAYNEQFF.

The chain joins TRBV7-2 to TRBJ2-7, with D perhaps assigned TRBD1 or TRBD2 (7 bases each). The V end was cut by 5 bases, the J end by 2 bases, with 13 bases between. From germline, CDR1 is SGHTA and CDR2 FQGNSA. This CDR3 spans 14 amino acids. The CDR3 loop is CASSPQGGAYEQYF. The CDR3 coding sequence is TGTGCCAGCAGCCCCCAGGGGGGGGCCTACGAGCAGTACTTC.

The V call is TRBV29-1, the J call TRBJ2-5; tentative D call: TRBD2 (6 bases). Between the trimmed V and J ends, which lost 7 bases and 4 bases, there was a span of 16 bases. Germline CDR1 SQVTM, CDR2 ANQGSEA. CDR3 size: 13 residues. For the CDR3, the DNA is TGCAGCGCCGGTCGGGGGTTTGGAGAGACCCAGTACTTC. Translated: CSAGRGFGETQYF. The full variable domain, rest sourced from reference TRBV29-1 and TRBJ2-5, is SAVISQKPSRDICQRGTSLTIQCQVDSQVTMMFWYRQQPGQSLTLIATANQGSEATYESGFVIDKFPISRPNLTFSTLTVSNMSPEDSSIYLCSAGRGFGETQYFGPGTRLLVL.

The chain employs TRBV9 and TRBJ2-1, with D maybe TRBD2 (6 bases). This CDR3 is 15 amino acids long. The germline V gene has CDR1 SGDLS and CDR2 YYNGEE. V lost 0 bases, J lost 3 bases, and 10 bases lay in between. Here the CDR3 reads CASSVGLDRYNEQFF. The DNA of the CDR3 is TGTGCCAGCAGCGTAGGACTAGATCGCTACAATGAGCAGTTCTTC.

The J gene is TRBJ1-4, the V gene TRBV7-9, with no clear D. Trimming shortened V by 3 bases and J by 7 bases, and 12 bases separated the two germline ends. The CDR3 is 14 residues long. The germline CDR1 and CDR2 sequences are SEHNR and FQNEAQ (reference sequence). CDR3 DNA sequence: TGTGCCAGCAGCTTTGCCGGGATGGGTGAAAAACTGTTTTTT. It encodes CASSFAGMGEKLFF.